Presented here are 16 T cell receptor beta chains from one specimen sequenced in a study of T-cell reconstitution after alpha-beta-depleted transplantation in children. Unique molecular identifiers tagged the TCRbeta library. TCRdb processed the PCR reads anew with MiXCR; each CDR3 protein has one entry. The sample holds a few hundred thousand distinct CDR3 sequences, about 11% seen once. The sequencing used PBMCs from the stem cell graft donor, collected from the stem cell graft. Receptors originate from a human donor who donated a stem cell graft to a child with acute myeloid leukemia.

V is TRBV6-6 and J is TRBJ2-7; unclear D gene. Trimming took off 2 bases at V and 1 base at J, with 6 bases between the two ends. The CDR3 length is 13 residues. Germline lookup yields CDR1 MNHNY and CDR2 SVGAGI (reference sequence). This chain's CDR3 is CASSYRESYEQYV. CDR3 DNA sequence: TGTGCCAGCAGTTACAGGGAATCCTACGAGCAGTACGTC.

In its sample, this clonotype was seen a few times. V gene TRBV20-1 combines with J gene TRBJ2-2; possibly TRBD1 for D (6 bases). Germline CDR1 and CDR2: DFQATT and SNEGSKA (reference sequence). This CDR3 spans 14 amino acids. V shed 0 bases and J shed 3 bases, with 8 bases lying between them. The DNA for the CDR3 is TGCAGTGCTAGAGACCCAGGGGACACCGGGGAGCTGTTTTTT. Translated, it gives CSARDPGDTGELFF.

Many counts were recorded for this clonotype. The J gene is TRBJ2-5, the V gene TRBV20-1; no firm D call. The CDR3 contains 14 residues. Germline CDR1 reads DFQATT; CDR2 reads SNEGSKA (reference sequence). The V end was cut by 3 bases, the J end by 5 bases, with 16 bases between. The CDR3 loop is CSASGQTAEETQYF. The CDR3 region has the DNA TGCAGTGCTAGTGGGCAGACGGCGGAGGAGACCCAGTACTTC.

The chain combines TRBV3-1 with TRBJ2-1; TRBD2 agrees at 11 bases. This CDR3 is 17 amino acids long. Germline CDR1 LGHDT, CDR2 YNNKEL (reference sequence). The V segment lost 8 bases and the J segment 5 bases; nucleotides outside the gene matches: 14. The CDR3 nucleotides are TGTGCCAGCTGCCGGCCGGGACTAGCGGCGCCGGACAATGAGCAGTTCTTC. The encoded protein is CASCRPGLAAPDNEQFF.

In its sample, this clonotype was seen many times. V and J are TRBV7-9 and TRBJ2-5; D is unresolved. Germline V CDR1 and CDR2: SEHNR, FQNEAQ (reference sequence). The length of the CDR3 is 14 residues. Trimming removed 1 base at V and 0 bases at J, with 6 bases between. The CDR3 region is CASSLGSYQETQYF. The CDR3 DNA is TGTGCCAGCAGCTTAGGGTCGTACCAAGAGACCCAGTACTTC.

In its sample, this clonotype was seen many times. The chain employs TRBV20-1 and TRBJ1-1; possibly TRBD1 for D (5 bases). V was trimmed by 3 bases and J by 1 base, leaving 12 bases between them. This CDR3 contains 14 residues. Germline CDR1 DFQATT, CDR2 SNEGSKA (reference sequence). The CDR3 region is CSASRGAPNTEAFF. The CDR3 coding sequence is TGCAGTGCTAGCCGAGGGGCTCCGAACACTGAAGCTTTCTTT.

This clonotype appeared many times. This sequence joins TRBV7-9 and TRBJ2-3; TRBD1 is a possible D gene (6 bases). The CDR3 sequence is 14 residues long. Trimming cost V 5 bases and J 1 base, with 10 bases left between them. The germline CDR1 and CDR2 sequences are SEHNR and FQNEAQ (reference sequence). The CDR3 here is CASSQQGGTDTQYF. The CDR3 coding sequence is TGTGCCAGCAGCCAACAGGGAGGCACAGATACGCAGTATTTT.

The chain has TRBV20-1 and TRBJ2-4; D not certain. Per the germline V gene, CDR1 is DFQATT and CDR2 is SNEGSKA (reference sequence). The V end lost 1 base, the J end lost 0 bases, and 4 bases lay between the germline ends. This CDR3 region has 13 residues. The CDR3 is CSARGTAKNIQYF. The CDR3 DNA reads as TGCAGTGCTAGAGGGACAGCCAAAAACATTCAGTACTTC.

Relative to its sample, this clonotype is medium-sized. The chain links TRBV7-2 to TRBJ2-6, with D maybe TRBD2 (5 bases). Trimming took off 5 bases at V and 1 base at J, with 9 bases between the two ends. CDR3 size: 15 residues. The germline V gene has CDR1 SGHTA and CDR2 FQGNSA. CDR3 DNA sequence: TGTGCCAGCAGCCCTTGGAGGTCTGGGGCCAACGTCCTGACTTTC. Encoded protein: CASSPWRSGANVLTF.

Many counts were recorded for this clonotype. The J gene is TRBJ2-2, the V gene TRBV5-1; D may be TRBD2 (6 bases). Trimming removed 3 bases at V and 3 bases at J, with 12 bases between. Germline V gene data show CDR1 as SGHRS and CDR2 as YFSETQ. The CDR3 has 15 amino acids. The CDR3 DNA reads TGCGCCAGCAGCTCCGGGAGAAGGGACACCGGGGAGCTGTTTTTT. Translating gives CASSSGRRDTGELFF.

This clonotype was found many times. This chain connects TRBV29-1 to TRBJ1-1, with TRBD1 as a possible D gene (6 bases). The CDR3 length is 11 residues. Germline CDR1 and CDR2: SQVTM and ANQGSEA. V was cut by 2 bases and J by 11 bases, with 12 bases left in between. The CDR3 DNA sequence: TGCAGCGTTGAACCCAGGGGAGTTGCTTTCTTT. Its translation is CSVEPRGVAFF.

For the CDR3, the DNA is TGTGCCAGCAAGCAGGAGGAAGTAACAGATACGCAGTATTTT. This gives the protein CASKQEEVTDTQYF. This sequence joins TRBV6-2 or TRBV6-3 and TRBJ2-3, with D possibly matching TRBD2 (5 bases). The CDR3 length is 14 residues. Germline lookup yields CDR1 MNHEY and CDR2 SVGEGT. Trimming cost V 7 bases and J 3 bases, with 14 bases left between them.

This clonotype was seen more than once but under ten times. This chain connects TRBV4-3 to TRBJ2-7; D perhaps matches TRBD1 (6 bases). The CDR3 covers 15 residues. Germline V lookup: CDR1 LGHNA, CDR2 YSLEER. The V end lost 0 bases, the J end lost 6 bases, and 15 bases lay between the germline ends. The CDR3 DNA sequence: TGCGCCAGCAGCCAAGATTTGGGGGCTCAATCCGAGCAGTACTTC. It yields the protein CASSQDLGAQSEQYF.

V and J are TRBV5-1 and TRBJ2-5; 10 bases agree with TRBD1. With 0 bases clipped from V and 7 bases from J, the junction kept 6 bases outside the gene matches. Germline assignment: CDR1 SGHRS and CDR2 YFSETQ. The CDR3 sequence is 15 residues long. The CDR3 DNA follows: TGCGCCAGCAGCTTGGAAGGGACAGGGGATGGGACCCAGTACTTC. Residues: CASSLEGTGDGTQYF. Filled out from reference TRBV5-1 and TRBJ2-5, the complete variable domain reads KAGVTQTPRYLIKTRGQQVTLSCSPISGHRSVSWYQQTPGQGLQFLFEYFSETQRNKGNFPGRFSGRQFSNSRSEMNVSTLELGDSALYLCASSLEGTGDGTQYFGPGTRLLVL.

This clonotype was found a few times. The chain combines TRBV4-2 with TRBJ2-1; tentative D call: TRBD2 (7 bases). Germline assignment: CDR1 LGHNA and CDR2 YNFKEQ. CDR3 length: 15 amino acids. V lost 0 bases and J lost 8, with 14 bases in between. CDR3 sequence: CASSQESRGGDEQFF. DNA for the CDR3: TGTGCCAGCAGCCAAGAGAGCAGGGGAGGGGATGAGCAGTTCTTC.

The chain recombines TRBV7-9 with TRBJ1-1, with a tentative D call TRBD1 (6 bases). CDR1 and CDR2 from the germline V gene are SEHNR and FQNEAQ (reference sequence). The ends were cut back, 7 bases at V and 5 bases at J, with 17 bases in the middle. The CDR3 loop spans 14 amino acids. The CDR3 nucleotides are TGTGCCAGCAACCCCACAGGGCGGGCTACTGAAGCTTTCTTT. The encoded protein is CASNPTGRATEAFF.